This TCR beta chain came from a study of cytotoxic CD8 clonotypes in ibrutinib-treated CLL. Overall study: Responses: around 24 partial, 2 complete; after median around 70 months, around 15 stayed remitted, about twelve progressed. Response sampling took place at median 12 months of treatment, range 6 to 36.

Findings and limits, study-wide: Clonality went up at the time of ibrutinib response, stayed stable in sustained remission, and later dropped back toward its baseline level at progression. Private clonotypes, not public ones, expanded at ibrutinib response.

Note on this clone: Its antigen is still unknown.

Here immunoSEQ multiplex PCR was the method, and the copy in TCRdb shows in-frame clones only, minus some. The sample contains hundreds of thousands of clones, around 70% of which appear only once. Per the germline V gene, CDR1 is SGDLS and CDR2 is YYNGEE. This CDR3 spans 14 amino acids. Trimming took 6 bases from V and 6 from J; bases not matched to a gene: 11. This chain joins TRBV9 and TRBJ2-7, with 8 bases matching TRBD1. The sample here was PBMCs, taken after 24 months of ibrutinib treatment. The TCR sequence derives from a human donor with chronic lymphocytic leukemia. This chain's CDR3 is CASNAGQGAREQYF. As DNA, the CDR3 is TGTGCCAGCAATGCAGGGCAGGGGGCGCGCGAGCAGTACTTC.